The following is a T cell receptor (beta chain) sequence with its context. The data derive from a study of blood T cell repertoires in COVID-19. Study context: Sample material is recorded as cDNA or gDNA derived from T cells, B-cell-depleted T cells, or PBMCs.

J lost 5 bases, V lost 3 bases, and 9 bases had no gene match. Per the germline V gene, CDR1 is SGHKS and CDR2 is YYEKEE (reference sequence). The CDR3 extends over 16 amino acids. Repertoires were generated with immunoSEQ multiplex PCR, while TCRdb's copy carries only in-frame clones and drops some. The data contain more than 200,000 clones, roughly 80% of them seen just once; the ten biggest clones take up 3.5% to 5%. The material sequenced was peripheral blood. This receptor was taken from a man aged 60 to 75 with acute or convalescent COVID-19. The chain links TRBV5-5 to TRBJ2-2, with 8 bases lining up with TRBD2. The DNA of the CDR3 is TGTGCCAGCAGCTCCGATTGGAAGCGGGGGACCGGGGAGCTGTTTTTT. It is translated as CASSSDWKRGTGELFF.